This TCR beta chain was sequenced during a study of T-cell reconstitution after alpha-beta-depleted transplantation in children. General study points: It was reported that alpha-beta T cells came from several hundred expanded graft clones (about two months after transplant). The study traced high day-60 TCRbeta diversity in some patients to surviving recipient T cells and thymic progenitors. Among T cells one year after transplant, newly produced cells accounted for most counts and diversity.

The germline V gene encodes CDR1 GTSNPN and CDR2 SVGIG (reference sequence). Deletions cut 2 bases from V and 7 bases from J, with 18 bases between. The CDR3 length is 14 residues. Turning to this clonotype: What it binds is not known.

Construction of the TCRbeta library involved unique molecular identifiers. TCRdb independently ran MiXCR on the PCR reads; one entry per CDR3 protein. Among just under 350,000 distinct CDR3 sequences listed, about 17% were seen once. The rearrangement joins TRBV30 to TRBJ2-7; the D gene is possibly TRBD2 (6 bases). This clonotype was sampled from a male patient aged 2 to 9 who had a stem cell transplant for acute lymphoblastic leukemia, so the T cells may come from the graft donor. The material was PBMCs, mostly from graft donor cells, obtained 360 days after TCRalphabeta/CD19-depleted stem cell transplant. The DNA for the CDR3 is TGTGCCTGGAGTTCGCGCAGGGCCCGGGGGGAGCAGTACTTC. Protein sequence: CAWSSRRARGEQYF.